The present entry profiles one T cell receptor (beta chain) with its context. This sample is part of a study of a mutant IDH1 vaccine in newly diagnosed glioma. TCRdb's copy holds only in-frame clones and misses some; the assay was immunoSEQ multiplex PCR. The table lists 85,000 to 100,000 clones, roughly 80% of them singletons. As for time point: baseline, week 1 (first vaccination visit). Stated treatment: pre-vaccination baseline after standard-of-care therapy. Sequenced here: PBMCs, sampled from a glioma patient treated with radiotherapy, temozolomide or both. The sequence derives from a woman aged 50 to 65 with glioma.

The CDR3 sequence is CAWNEQFF. In nucleotides, the CDR3 is TGTGCCTGGAATGAGCAGTTCTTC. This chain uses TRBV30 with TRBJ2-1; D remains unclear. V lost 4 bases to trimming and J lost 8 bases, with 0 bases between them. The CDR3 totals 8 residues. CDR1 and CDR2 (germline): GTSNPN, SVGIG (reference sequence).